This T cell receptor (beta chain) was recorded in a study of blood T cell repertoires in COVID-19 (dated by TCRdb to 2020 to 2021). Turning to the overall study: Collaborator samples came from the United States, Italy and Spain and covered acute and convalescent phases of COVID-19. The material from the prospective study consisted of cDNA or gDNA derived from T cells, B-cell-depleted T cells, or PBMCs. Subjects who had been exposed to COVID-19, were actively infected with it, or had recovered from it provided the deeply sampled blood TCRbeta repertoires that made up the dataset. The repertoires were released in a freely available public database intended as a resource for research on the immune response to SARS-CoV-2. The samples were drawn from the first 160 participants of the ongoing ImmuneRACE study and from over a thousand subjects provided by 6 global collaborators. The sample metadata nearly always contained a de-identified subject ID, COVID-19 status, age in years and sex. Where HLA class I and class II types were available, the types were taken from metadata supplied by the sample provider, not from assay-based typing.

Here is what the overall study found, with its caveats: Clinical and demographic metadata were provided uncurated, with the amount varying by source and participant.

The collaborating institutions used their own protocols to collect whole blood in K2EDTA tubes. Collaborator samples were shipped for TCRbeta analysis as frozen whole blood, isolated PBMCs, or DNA extracted from either sample type. Via the germline V gene (reference sequence), CDR1 is SGHNT and CDR2 YYREEE. From the cysteine through the phenylalanine, the CDR3 covers 13 amino acids. Only the CDR3 DNA is retained, 39 bases long and in frame from the first base. The immunoSEQ Assay, a bias-controlled multiplex PCR, was used to amplify TCRbeta CDR3 regions from genomic DNA. Concerning the study's data processing: Within the assay, amplification of reference gene primers was used to estimate how many nucleated cells each sample contained. To quantify the absolute abundance of each unique TCRbeta CDR3 rearrangement, sequence reads were collapsed and filtered. For each sample, productive Simpson clonality was calculated as the square root of Simpson's diversity index across productive rearrangements. TCRdb stores this immuneACCESS table with in-frame sequences only. Part of the clones is absent; in the studies checked, under half of the shortfall reflects unresolved V genes, and no reason is known for the rest. V and J calls and clone size come straight from that table; D and trimming were deduced from the DNA. The sample records about 99,000 clones, 75% to 90% of which are singletons. 26% of the sample is taken by the ten largest.

A note on this clone: The specificity of this receptor is unknown. Sequence at one end of the junction differs from germline and may be a read error.

The receptor was derived from a man in his sixties with acute or convalescent COVID-19. The receptor chain draws on TRBV5-4 and TRBJ2-1; the D segment could be TRBD1, given 6 matching bases. The sequenced sample consisted of peripheral blood. The CDR3 sequence is CASRLDSYNEQFF. The DNA is TGTGCCAGCAGGTTGGACAGCTACAATGAGCAGTTCTTC.